Shown below are 5 T cell receptor beta chains from a single sample sequenced in a study of T cell responses to AZD1222 COVID-19 vaccine. Using immunoSEQ multiplex PCR, the repertoire was profiled, and TCRdb retains in-frame clones only, with some absent. The table shows under 200,000 clones, with over 85% occurring only once. Material: peripheral blood, obtained 28 days after the second dose of the MenACWY control vaccine. The source is an adult who received the MenACWY meningococcal vaccine as a control.

This chain links TRBV7-2 with TRBJ2-5; tentative D call: TRBD1 (5 bases). The V end was cut by 2 bases, the J end by 2 bases, with 12 bases between. Looked up from germline, CDR1 is SGHTA and CDR2 is FQGNSA. The CDR3 totals 15 residues. The CDR3 DNA follows: TGTGCCAGCAGCTTATATATGGGGCCTCAAGAGACCCAGTACTTC. It translates to CASSLYMGPQETQYF.

The chain is built from TRBV7-2 and TRBJ1-3; unclear D gene. There are 15 residues in the CDR3. The germline V gene has CDR1 SGHTA and CDR2 FQGNSA. V shed 5 bases and J shed 0 bases, with 11 bases lying between them. CDR3 coding DNA: TGTGCCAGCAGCCCCCTGGTGGGCTCTGGAAACACCATATATTTT. Translated: CASSPLVGSGNTIYF.

The chain couples TRBV30 to TRBJ2-1; 10 bases are shared with TRBD2. The CDR3 is made up of 14 amino acids. The germline CDR1 and CDR2 sequences are GTSNPN and SVGIG (reference sequence). The trim removed 2 bases at V and 9 bases at J, leaving 7 bases unmatched. Written as DNA, the CDR3 is TGTGCCTGGAGTATAACTAGCGGGACGGCTGAGCAGTTCTTC. This gives the protein CAWSITSGTAEQFF.

The chain employs TRBV5-5 and TRBJ2-1; a weak D match, TRBD1 (5 bases). The germline V gene has CDR1 SGHKS and CDR2 YYEKEE (reference sequence). V dropped 3 bases and J dropped 0 bases, with 13 bases sitting between them. The CDR3 extends over 16 amino acids. CDR3: CASSSQGGASYNEQFF. CDR3 bases: TGTGCCAGCAGCTCCCAGGGCGGCGCCTCCTACAATGAGCAGTTCTTC.

In regard to this clone: Other nucleotide sequences from this sample produce the same CDR3. V and J are TRBV2 and TRBJ2-7; 8 positions match TRBD1. There are 14 residues in the CDR3. Germline lookup yields CDR1 SNHLY and CDR2 FYNNEI. The junction had 4 bases not matched to a gene; V was cut back by 2 bases and J by 4 bases. As DNA, the CDR3 is TGTGCCAGCAGTGAACAGGGGGCTGGGTACGAGCAGTACTTC. It is translated as CASSEQGAGYEQYF.